The clone carrying this TCR beta chain occurred many times. Germline loops: CDR1 MDHEN, CDR2 SYDVKM. V gave up 3 bases and J gave up 1 base; unmatched junction bases: 4. This CDR3 comprises 15 residues. The data were obtained in a study of shared clonotypes between healthy human individuals. Study at large: Sampling drew on donors who were a couple of women and a few men aged 18 to 49.

Replicate PCRs run on unsorted PBMC used 300 to 350 ng DNA, which was 30,000 or so T cell genomes. Source study methods: Filtering of immunoSEQ junctional sequences could not match full-length read filtering. Clones were read by immunoSEQ multiplex PCR, and TCRdb kept only the in-frame ones, dropping some. V and J calls and clone size are copied from that table; D and trimming were computed from the DNA. The data hold roughly 490,000 clones, with roughly 78% observed a single time. Approximately 100 million PBMCs per unsorted sample were used for genomic DNA. The TCR comes from a woman between 40 and 55 years old in good health. Some clones in this sample may be carry-over from other donors' samples. The chain combines TRBV28 with TRBJ2-7; 9 bases are shared with TRBD2. Sequenced material: PBMCs. The CDR3 protein is CASSFELAGSYEQYF. The DNA for the CDR3 is TGTGCCAGCAGTTTTGAGCTAGCGGGATCCTACGAGCAGTACTTC.